Sequencing of this T cell receptor (beta chain) was carried out in a study of pediatric ulcerative colitis. Assay used: immunoSEQ multiplex PCR; TCRdb lists only in-frame clones, some missing. The table shows over 30,000 clones, with about three quarters occurring only once. V was shortened by 1 base and J by 7 bases, with 14 bases between the two germline ends. Germline CDR1 SGHTS, CDR2 YDEGEE. The CDR3 length is 14 residues. The rectum was sampled with one to two pinch biopsies at colonoscopy. Before the diagnostic colonoscopy, ulcerative colitis patients were free of immunosuppressive medication. This clonotype was sampled from a boy between 10 and 17 years old with mild ulcerative colitis. The specimen sequenced was gut tissue. The chain carries TRBV5-8 and TRBJ2-5; a possible D gene is TRBD2 (6 bases). CDR3 in amino acids: CASSLKEGRGTQYF. The DNA of the CDR3 is TGTGCCAGCAGCTTGAAGGAGGGTAGGGGGACCCAGTACTTC. Using reference TRBV5-8 and TRBJ2-5 for the parts outside the CDR3, the full variable domain is EAGVTQSPTHLIKTRGQQATLRCSPISGHTSVYWYQQALGLGLQFLLWYDEGEERNRGNFPPRFSGRQFPNYSSELNVNALELEDSALYLCASSLKEGRGTQYFGPGTRLLVL.